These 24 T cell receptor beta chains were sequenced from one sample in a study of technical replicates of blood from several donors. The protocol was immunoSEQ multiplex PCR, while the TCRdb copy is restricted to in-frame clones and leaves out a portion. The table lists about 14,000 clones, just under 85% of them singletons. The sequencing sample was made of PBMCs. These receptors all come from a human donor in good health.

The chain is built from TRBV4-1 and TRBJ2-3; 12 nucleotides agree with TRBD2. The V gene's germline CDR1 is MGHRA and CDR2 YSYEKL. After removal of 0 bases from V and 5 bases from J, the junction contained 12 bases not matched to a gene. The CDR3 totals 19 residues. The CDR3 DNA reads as TGCGCCAGCAGCCAAGATCTGACTAGCGGGAGTGGACGGGGAGATACGCAGTATTTT. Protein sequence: CASSQDLTSGSGRGDTQYF.

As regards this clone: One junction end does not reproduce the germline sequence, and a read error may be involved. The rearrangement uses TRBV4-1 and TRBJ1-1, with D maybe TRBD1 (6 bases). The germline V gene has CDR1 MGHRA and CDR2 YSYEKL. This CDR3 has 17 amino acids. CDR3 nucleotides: TGCGCCAGCACCCAAATAGGGGGTTTGGATGATACCACTGAAGCTTTCTTT. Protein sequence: CASTQIGGLDDTTEAFF.

CDR3 coding DNA: TGTGCCAGCAGTTTGACAGGGCTGTGGGAGCAGTACTTC. Translation gives CASSLTGLWEQYF. The rearrangement uses TRBV28 and TRBJ2-7; 7 positions match TRBD1. The V segment lost 3 bases and the J segment 7 bases; nucleotides outside the gene matches: 6. Germline V lookup: CDR1 MDHEN, CDR2 SYDVKM. The CDR3 spans 13 residues.

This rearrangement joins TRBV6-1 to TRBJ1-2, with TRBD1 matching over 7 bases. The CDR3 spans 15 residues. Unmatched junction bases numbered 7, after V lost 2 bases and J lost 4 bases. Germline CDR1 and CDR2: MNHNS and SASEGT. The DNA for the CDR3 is TGTGCCAGCAGTGAAACCGCGGGACAGTTCTATGGCTACACCTTC. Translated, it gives CASSETAGQFYGYTF.

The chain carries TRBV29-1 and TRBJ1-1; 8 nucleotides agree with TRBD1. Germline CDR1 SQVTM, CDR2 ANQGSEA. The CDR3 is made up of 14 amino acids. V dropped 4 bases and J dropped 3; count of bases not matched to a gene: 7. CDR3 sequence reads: CSVGGTGLYTEAFF. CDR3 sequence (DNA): TGCAGCGTTGGAGGGACAGGACTCTACACTGAAGCTTTCTTT.

CDR3 bases: TGTGCCAGCAGTTTCACTGGGAACACCGGGGAGCTGTTTTTT. This gives the protein CASSFTGNTGELFF. The chain couples TRBV28 to TRBJ2-2, with D uncertain. This CDR3 has 14 amino acids. Looked up from germline, CDR1 is MDHEN and CDR2 is SYDVKM. V was shortened by 3 bases and J by 1 base, with 6 bases between the two germline ends.

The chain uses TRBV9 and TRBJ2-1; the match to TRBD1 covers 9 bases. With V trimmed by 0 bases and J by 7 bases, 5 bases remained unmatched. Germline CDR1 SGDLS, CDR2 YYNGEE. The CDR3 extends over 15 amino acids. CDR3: CASSVARDRENEQFF. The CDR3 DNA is TGTGCCAGCAGCGTAGCTAGGGACAGGGAAAATGAGCAGTTCTTC.

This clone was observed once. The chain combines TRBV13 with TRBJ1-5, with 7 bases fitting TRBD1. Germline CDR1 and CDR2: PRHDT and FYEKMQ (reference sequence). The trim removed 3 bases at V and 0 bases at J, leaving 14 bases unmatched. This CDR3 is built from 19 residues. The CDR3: CASSLSGQALIYSNQPQHF. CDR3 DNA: TGTGCCAGCAGCTTGTCCGGACAGGCGCTGATTTATAGCAATCAGCCCCAGCATTTT.

The CDR3 region has the DNA TGTGCCAGCAGTCGGGGAGAGAACACTGAAGCTTTCTTT. Amino acid sequence: CASSRGENTEAFF. V usage is TRBV28 and J usage is TRBJ1-1, with D hard to call. Looked up from germline, CDR1 is MDHEN and CDR2 is SYDVKM. The CDR3 length is 13 residues. With 5 bases removed from V and 1 base from J, the gap between germline ends came to 8 bases.

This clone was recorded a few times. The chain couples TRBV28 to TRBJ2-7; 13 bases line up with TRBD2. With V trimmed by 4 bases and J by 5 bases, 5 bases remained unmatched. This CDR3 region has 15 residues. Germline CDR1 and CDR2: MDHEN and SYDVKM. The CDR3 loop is CASSSLAGGPHEQYF. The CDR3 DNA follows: TGTGCCAGCAGTTCACTAGCGGGAGGGCCCCACGAGCAGTACTTC.

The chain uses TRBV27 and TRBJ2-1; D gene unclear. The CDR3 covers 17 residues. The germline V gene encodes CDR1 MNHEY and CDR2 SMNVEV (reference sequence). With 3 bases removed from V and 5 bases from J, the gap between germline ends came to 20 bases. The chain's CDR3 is CASSFRNTPISNNEQFF. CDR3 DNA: TGTGCCAGCAGTTTCCGCAATACGCCTATATCAAACAATGAGCAGTTCTTC.

The CDR3 protein is CASSLERLTSYEQYF. CDR3 sequence (DNA): TGCGCCAGCAGCTTGGAACGACTGACCTCCTACGAGCAGTACTTC. The chain recombines TRBV5-1 with TRBJ2-7; no reliable D call. CDR1 is SGHRS and CDR2 is YFSETQ in the germline V gene. The V end was cut by 0 bases, the J end by 0 bases, with 10 bases between. CDR3 length: 15 residues.

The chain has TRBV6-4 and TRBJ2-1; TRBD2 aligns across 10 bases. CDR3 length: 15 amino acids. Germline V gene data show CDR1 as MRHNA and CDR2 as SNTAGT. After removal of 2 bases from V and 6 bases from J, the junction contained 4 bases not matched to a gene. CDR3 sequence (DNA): TGTGCCAGCAGTGACGCTAGCGGGAGTGCCAATGAGCAGTTCTTC. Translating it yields CASSDASGSANEQFF.

CDR3 sequence (DNA): TGTGCCAGCAGCGAGCGGGAGATCTCCTACAATGAGCAGTTCTTC. This sequence encodes CASSEREISYNEQFF. The chain employs TRBV9 and TRBJ2-1, with 8 bases lining up with TRBD2. The junction had 2 bases not matched to a gene; V was cut back by 3 bases and J by 0 bases. Germline CDR1 SGDLS, CDR2 YYNGEE. The CDR3 runs to 15 residues. Combining the CDR3 with reference TRBV9 and TRBJ2-1 gives the whole variable domain DSGVTQTPKHLITATGQRVTLRCSPRSGDLSVYWYQQSLDQGLQFLIQYYNGEERAKGNILERFSAQQFPDLHSELNLSSLELGDSALYFCASSEREISYNEQFFGPGTRLTVL.

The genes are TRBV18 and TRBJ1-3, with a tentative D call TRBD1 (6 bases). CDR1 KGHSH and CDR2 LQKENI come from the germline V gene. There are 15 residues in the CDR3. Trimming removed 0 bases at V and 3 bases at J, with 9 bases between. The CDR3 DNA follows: TGTGCCAGCTCACCACCTGGGGGCAGTGGAAACACCATATATTTT. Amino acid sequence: CASSPPGGSGNTIYF.

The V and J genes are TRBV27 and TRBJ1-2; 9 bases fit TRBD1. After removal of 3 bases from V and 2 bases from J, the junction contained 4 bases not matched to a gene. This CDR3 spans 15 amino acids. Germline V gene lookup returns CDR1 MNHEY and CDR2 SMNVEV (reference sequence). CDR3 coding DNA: TGTGCCAGCAGTTTTTGGACAGGGGCCAACTATGGCTACACCTTC. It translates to CASSFWTGANYGYTF.

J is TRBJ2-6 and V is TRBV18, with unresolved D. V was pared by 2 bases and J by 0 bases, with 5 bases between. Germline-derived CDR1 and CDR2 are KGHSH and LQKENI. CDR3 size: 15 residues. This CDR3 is CASSPEFSGANVLTF. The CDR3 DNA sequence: TGTGCCAGCTCACCAGAGTTCTCTGGGGCCAACGTCCTGACTTTC.

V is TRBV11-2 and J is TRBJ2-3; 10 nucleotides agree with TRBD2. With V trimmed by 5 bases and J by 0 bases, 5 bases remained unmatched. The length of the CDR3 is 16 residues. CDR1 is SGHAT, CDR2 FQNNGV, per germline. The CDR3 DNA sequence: TGTGCCAGCAGCCCTTGGACTAGCGGAAGCACAGATACGCAGTATTTT. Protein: CASSPWTSGSTDTQYF.

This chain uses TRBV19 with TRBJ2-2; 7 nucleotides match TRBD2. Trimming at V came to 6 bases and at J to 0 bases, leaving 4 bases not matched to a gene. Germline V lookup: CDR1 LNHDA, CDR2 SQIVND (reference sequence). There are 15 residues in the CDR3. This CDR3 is CASRGGGANTGELFF. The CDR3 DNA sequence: TGTGCCAGTAGGGGGGGAGGGGCGAACACCGGGGAGCTGTTTTTT.

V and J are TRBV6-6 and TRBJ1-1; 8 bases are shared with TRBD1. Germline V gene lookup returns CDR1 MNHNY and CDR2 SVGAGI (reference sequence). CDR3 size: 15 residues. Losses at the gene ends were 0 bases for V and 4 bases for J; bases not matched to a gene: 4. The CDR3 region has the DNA TGTGCCAGCAGTTACTCGCAGGGGGCGTTCACTGAAGCTTTCTTT. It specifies CASSYSQGAFTEAFF.

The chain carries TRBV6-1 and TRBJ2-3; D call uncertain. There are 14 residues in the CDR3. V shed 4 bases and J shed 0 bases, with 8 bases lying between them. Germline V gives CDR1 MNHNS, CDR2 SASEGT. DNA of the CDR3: TGTGCCAGCAGTGGGTTCAGGAGCACAGATACGCAGTATTTT. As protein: CASSGFRSTDTQYF.

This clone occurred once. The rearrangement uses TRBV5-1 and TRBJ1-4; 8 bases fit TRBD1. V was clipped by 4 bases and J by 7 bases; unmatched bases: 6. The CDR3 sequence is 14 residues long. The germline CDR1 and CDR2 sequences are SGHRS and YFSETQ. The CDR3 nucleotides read TGCGCCAGCAGCCTGGGGACAGGAGGTGAAAAACTGTTTTTT. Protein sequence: CASSLGTGGEKLFF.

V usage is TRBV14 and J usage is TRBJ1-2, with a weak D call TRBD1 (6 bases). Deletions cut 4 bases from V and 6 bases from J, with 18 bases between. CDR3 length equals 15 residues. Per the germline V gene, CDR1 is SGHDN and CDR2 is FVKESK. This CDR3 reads CASSPYTGGWNGYTF. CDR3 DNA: TGTGCCAGCAGCCCGTATACGGGGGGCTGGAATGGCTACACCTTC.

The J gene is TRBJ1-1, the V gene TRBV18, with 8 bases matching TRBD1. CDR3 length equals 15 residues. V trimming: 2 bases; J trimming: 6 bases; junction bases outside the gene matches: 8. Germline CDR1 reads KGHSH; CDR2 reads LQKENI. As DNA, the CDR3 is TGTGCCAGCTCACCAGGAACTGACAGGGGCTCTGAAGCTTTCTTT. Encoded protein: CASSPGTDRGSEAFF.